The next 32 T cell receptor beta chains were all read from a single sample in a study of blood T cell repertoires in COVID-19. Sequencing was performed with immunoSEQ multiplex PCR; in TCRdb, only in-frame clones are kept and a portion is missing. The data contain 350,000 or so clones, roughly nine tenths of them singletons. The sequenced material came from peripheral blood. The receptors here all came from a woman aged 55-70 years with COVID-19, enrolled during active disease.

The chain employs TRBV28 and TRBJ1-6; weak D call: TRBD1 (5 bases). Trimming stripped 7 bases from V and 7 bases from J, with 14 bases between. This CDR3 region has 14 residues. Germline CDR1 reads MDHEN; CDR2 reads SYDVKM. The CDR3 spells CASTPGGSNSPLHF. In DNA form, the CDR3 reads TGTGCCAGCACTCCGGGGGGGTCGAATTCACCCCTCCACTTT.

The CDR3 bases are TGTGCCAGCAGCTTGGAGAGGAGGTATGGCTACACCTTC. As protein: CASSLERRYGYTF. The chain recombines TRBV5-6 with TRBJ1-2; D gene unclear. This CDR3 contains 13 residues. V was shortened by 0 bases and J by 5 bases, with 8 bases between the two germline ends. Germline V CDR1 and CDR2: SGHDT, YYEEEE.

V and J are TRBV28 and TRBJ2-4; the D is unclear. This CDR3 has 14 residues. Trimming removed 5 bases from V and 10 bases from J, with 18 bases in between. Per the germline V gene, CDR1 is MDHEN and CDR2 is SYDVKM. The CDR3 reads CASSTRVFLWIQYF. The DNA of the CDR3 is TGTGCCAGCAGTACCCGGGTCTTTCTTTGGATTCAGTACTTC. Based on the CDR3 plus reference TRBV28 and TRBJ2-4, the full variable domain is DVKVTQSSRYLVKRTGEKVFLECVQDMDHENMFWYRQDPGLGLRLIYFSYDVKMKEKGDIPEGYSVSREKKERFSLILESASTNQTSMYLCASSTRVFLWIQYFGAGTRLSVL.

The CDR3 DNA sequence: TGCGCCAGCAGCTATGACAGGGGGCAAACCTACGAGCAGTACTTC. Translation gives CASSYDRGQTYEQYF. This chain links TRBV5-1 with TRBJ2-7; 10 nucleotides agree with TRBD1. Trimming took 3 bases from V and 2 from J; bases not matched to a gene: 5. This CDR3 spans 15 amino acids. Germline-derived CDR1 and CDR2 are SGHRS and YFSETQ.

This CDR3 is CASSKRGRGRGYTF. In DNA form, the CDR3 reads TGTGCCAGCAGCAAAAGGGGCAGGGGGCGTGGCTACACCTTC. V is TRBV21-1 and J is TRBJ1-2; the table's D gene call, TRBD1, was not cross checked with the DNA. TRBV21-1 is shown as a pseudogene. This CDR3 comprises 14 residues.

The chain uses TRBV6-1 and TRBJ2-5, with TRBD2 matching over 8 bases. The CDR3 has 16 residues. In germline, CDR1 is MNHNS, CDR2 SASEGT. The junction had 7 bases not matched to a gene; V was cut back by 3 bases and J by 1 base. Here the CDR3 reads CASSDGGGGLQETQYF. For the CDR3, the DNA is TGTGCCAGCAGTGACGGCGGCGGGGGGCTCCAAGAGACCCAGTACTTC.

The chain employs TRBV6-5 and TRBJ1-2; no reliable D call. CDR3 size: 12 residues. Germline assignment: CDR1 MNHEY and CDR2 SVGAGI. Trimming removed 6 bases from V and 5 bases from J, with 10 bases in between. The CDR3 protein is CASRDRGYGYTF. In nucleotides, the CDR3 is TGTGCCAGCAGAGACCGCGGATATGGCTACACCTTC.

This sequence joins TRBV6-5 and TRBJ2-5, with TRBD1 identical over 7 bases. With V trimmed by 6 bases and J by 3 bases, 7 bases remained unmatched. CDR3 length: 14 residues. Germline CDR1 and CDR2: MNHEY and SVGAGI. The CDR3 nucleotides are TGTGCCAGCAGGCCACAGGGGAGAAAAGAGACCCAGTACTTC. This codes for CASRPQGRKETQYF.

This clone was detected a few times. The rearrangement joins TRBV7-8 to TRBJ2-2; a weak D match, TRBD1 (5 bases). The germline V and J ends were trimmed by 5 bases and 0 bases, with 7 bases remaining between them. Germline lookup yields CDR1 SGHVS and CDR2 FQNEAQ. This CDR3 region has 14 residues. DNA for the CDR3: TGTGCCAGCAGCCCGACAGCGAACACCGGGGAGCTGTTTTTT. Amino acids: CASSPTANTGELFF.

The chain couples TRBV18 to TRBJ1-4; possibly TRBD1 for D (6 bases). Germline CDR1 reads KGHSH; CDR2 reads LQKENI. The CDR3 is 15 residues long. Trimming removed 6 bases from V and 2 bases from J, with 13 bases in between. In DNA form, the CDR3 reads TGTGCCAGCTCCTCCCAGGGGAGCACTAATGAAAAACTGTTTTTT. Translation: CASSSQGSTNEKLFF.

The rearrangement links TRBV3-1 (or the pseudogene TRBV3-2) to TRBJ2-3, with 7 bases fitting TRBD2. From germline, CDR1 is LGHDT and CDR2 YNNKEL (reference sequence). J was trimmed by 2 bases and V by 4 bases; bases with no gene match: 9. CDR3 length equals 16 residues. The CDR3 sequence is CASSPNGEGSTDTQYF. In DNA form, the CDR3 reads TGTGCCAGCAGCCCAAACGGGGAGGGGTCCACAGATACGCAGTATTTT.

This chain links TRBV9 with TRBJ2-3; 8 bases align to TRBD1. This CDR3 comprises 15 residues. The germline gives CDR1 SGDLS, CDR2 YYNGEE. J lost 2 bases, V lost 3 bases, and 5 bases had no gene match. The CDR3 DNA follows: TGTGCCAGCAGCGCGGACAGGGTGGTCACAGATACGCAGTATTTT. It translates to CASSADRVVTDTQYF.

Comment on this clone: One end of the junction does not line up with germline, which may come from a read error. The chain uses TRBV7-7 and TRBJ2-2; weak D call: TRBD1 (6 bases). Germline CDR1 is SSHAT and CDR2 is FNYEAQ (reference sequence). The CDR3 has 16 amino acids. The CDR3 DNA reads TGTGCTAGCAGCTTATTTGCAGGGGCGAACACCGGGGAGCTGTTTTTT. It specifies CASSLFAGANTGELFF. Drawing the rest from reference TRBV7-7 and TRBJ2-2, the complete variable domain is GAGVSQSPRYKVTKRGQDVTLRCDPISSHATLYWYQQALGQGPEFLTYFNYEAQPDKSGLPSDRFSAERPEGSISTLTIQRTEQRDSAMYRCASSLFAGANTGELFFGEGSRLTVL.

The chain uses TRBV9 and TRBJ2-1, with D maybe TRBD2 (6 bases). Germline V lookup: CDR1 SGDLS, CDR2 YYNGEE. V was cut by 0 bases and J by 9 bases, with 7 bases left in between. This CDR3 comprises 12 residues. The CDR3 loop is CASSVDGGEQFF. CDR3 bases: TGTGCCAGCAGCGTAGACGGGGGTGAGCAGTTCTTC.

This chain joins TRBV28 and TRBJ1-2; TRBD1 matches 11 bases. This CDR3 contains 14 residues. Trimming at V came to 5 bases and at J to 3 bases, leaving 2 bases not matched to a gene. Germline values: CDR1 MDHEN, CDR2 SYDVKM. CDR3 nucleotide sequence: TGTGCCAGCAGTGGACAGGGGGCCCACTATGGCTACACCTTC. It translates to CASSGQGAHYGYTF.

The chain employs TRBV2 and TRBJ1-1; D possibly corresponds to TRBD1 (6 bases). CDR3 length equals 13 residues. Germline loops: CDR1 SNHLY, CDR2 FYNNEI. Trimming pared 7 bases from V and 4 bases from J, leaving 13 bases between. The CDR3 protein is CASKGQGSTEAFF. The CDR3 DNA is TGTGCCAGCAAGGGTCAGGGGAGCACTGAAGCTTTCTTT.

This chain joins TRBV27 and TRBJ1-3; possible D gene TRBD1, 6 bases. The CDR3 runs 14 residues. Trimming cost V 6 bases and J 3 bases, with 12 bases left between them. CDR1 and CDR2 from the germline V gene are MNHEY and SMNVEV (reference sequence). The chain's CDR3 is CASRLQGNGNTIYF. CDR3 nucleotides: TGTGCCAGCAGACTACAGGGAAATGGAAACACCATATATTTT.

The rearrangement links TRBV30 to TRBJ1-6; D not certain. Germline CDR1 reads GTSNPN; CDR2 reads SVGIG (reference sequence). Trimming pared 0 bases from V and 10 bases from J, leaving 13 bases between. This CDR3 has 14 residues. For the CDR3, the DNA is TGTGCCTGGAGTGTATCAGGTTTACGGTCACCCCTCCACTTT. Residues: CAWSVSGLRSPLHF.

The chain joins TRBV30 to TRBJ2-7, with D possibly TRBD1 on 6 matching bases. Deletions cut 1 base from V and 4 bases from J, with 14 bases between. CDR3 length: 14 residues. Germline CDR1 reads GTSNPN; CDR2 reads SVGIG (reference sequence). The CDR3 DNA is TGTGCCTGGAGTGGCGGGCAGGGGTTTTACGAGCAGTACTTC. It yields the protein CAWSGGQGFYEQYF.

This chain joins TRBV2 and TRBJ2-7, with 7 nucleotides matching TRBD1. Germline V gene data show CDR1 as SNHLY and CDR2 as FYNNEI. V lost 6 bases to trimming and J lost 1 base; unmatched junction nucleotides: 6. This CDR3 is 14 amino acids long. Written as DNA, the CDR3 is TGTGCCAGCAGGCTTTCACAGGGGTCCTACGAGCAGTACTTC. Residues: CASRLSQGSYEQYF.

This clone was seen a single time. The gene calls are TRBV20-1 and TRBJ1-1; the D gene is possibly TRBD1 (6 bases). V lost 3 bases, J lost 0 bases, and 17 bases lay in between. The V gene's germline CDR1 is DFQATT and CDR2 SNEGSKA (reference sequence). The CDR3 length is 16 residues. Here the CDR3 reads CSASRHRGGLNTEAFF. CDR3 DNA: TGCAGTGCTAGTAGACACCGGGGGGGCCTGAACACTGAAGCTTTCTTT.

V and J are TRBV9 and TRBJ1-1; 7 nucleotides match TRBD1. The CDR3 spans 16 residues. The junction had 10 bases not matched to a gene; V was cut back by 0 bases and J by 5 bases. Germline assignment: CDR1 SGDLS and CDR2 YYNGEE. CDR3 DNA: TGTGCCAGCAGCGTAGGCCCGAGCAGGGGGTTAACTGAAGCTTTCTTT. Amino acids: CASSVGPSRGLTEAFF.

Here the CDR3 DNA reads TGCAGTGCTAGTCTAGGGAGCGTAAATTCACCCCTCCACTTT. It specifies CSASLGSVNSPLHF. The chain recombines TRBV20-1 with TRBJ1-6; no clear D. Germline V CDR1 and CDR2: DFQATT, SNEGSKA (reference sequence). The CDR3 is 14 residues long. Trimming pared 3 bases from V and 7 bases from J, leaving 13 bases between.

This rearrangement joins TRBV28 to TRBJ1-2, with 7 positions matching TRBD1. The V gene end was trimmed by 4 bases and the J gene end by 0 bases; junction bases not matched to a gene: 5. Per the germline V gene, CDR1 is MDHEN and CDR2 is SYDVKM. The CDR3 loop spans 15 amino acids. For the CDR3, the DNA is TGTGCCAGCAGTTCGACAGGGAGAGCTAACTATGGCTACACCTTC. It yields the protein CASSSTGRANYGYTF.

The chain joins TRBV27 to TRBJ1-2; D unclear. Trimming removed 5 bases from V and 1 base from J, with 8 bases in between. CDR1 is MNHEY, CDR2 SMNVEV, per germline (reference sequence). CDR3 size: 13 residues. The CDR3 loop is CASSVTGNYGYTF. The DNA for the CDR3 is TGTGCCAGCAGTGTGACGGGTAACTATGGCTACACCTTC.

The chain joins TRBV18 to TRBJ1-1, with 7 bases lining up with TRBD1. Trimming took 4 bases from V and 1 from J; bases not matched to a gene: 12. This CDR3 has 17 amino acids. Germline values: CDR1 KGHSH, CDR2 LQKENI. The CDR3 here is CASSLWDSPAGNTEAFF. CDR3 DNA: TGTGCCAGCTCACTTTGGGACAGCCCCGCCGGGAACACTGAAGCTTTCTTT.

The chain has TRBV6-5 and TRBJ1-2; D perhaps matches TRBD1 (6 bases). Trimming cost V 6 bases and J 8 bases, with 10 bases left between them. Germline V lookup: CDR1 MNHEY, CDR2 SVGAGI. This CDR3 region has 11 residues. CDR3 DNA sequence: TGTGCCAGCAGGGGGGGGCGAGGCTACACCTTC. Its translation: CASRGGRGYTF.

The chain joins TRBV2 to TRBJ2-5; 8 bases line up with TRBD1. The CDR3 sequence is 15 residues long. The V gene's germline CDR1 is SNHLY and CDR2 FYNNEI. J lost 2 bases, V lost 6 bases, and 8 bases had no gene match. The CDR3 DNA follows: TGTGCCAGCAGACGACAGGGGATTATACAAGAGACCCAGTACTTC. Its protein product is CASRRQGIIQETQYF. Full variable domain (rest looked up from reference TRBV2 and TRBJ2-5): EPEVTQTPSHQVTQMGQEVILRCVPISNHLYFYWYRQILGQKVEFLVSFYNNEISEKSEIFDDQFSVERPDGSNFTLKIRSTKLEDSAMYFCASRRQGIIQETQYFGPGTRLLVL.

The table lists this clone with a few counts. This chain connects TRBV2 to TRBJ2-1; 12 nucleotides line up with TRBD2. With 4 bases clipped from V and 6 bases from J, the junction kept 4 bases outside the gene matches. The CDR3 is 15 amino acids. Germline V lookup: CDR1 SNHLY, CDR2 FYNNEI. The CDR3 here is CASSGSSGGANEQFF. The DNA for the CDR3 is TGTGCCAGCAGTGGATCTAGCGGGGGGGCCAATGAGCAGTTCTTC.

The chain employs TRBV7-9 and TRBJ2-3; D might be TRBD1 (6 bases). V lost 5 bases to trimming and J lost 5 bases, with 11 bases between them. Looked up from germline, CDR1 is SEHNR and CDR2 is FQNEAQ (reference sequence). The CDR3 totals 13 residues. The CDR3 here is CASSPAGEDTQYF. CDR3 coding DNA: TGTGCCAGCAGCCCGGCAGGGGAAGATACGCAGTATTTT.

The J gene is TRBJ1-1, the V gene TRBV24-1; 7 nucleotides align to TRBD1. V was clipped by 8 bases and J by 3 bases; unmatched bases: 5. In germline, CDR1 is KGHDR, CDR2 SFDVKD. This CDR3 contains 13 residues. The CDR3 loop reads CATKQGKDTEAFF. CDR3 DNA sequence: TGTGCCACCAAACAGGGGAAGGACACTGAAGCTTTCTTT.

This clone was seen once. The CDR3 region has the DNA TGTGCCAGCAGGATACAGGGAGTTGGGGCTGAAGCTTTCTTT. It translates to CASRIQGVGAEAFF. The J gene is TRBJ1-1, the V gene TRBV6-5, with D tentatively TRBD1 (6 bases). This CDR3 has 14 amino acids. The V end lost 6 bases, the J end lost 6 bases, and 17 bases lay between the germline ends. Germline loops: CDR1 MNHEY, CDR2 SVGAGI.